Listed here are 2 T cell receptor beta chains from one sample, sequenced in a study of CD8 T cells in Susac syndrome. Random hexamers served to reverse transcribe roughly 0.5 to 1 ug RNA. Each CDR3 protein is one row after TCRdb ran MiXCR on the immunoSEQ multiplex PCR reads. The sample shows 70,000 to 95,000 distinct CDR3 sequences, 94% of them seen only once. Sequencing used CD8+ T cells from PBMCs. The origin of the receptors is a human donor with Susac syndrome.

This rearrangement joins TRBV24-1 to TRBJ1-2; TRBD1 aligns across 8 bases. Germline CDR1 is KGHDR and CDR2 is SFDVKD. CDR3 length: 13 amino acids. V dropped 4 bases and J dropped 3; count of bases not matched to a gene: 0. This CDR3 is CATSETGDYGYTF. The CDR3 DNA reads TGTGCCACCAGTGAGACAGGGGACTATGGCTACACCTTC.

This chain links TRBV28 with TRBJ2-3; possibly TRBD1 or TRBD2 for D (5 bases each). This CDR3 comprises 15 residues. The germline V gene has CDR1 MDHEN and CDR2 SYDVKM. The V end lost 7 bases, the J end lost 3 bases, and 17 bases lay between the germline ends. The CDR3 DNA reads TGTGCCAGCATGCTGGGGACCCTTCGTACAGATACGCAGTATTTT. This codes for CASMLGTLRTDTQYF. The full variable domain, in which reference TRBV28 and TRBJ2-3 provide the parts outside the CDR3, is DVKVTQSSRYLVKRTGEKVFLECVQDMDHENMFWYRQDPGLGLRLIYFSYDVKMKEKGDIPEGYSVSREKKERFSLILESASTNQTSMYLCASMLGTLRTDTQYFGPGTRLTVL.